Each of the 8 T cell receptor beta chains below was sequenced from the same sample in a study of T-cell reconstitution after alpha-beta-depleted transplantation in children. A TCRbeta library incorporating unique molecular identifiers was prepared. TCRdb used MiXCR to reprocess the PCR reads, holding one entry per CDR3 protein. The data hold approximately 800,000 distinct CDR3 sequences, with around 15% observed a single time. The sequences come from PBMCs, mostly from graft donor cells, collected 360 days after TCRalphabeta/CD19-depleted stem cell transplant. The receptors were gathered from a male patient aged 5 to 17 who had a stem cell transplant for acute lymphoblastic leukemia, so the T cells may come from the graft donor.

This rearrangement joins TRBV5-1 to TRBJ2-2; TRBD2 aligns across 8 bases. The CDR3 is made up of 17 amino acids. Germline CDR1 reads SGHRS; CDR2 reads YFSETQ. With V trimmed by 0 bases and J by 2 bases, 6 bases remained unmatched. The CDR3 is CASSLAPAGVNTGELFF. In DNA form, the CDR3 reads TGCGCCAGCAGCTTGGCTCCAGCGGGAGTAAACACCGGGGAGCTGTTTTTT.

This clonotype has just a few counts. CDR3 residues: CASSQEGRSSYNEQFF. The CDR3 bases are TGTGCCAGCAGCCAAGAAGGTCGAAGCTCCTACAATGAGCAGTTCTTC. J is TRBJ2-1 and V is TRBV14; no firm D call. Germline-derived CDR1 and CDR2 are SGHDN and FVKESK. Trimming shortened V by 0 bases and J by 0 bases, and 9 bases separated the two germline ends. CDR3 length: 16 residues.

The rearrangement links TRBV12-3 or TRBV12-4 to TRBJ2-3, with D maybe TRBD1 (6 bases). The CDR3 has 15 amino acids. The V end lost 5 bases, the J end lost 2 bases, and 14 bases lay between the germline ends. The CDR3 is CASSPIRTATDTQYF. CDR3 sequence (DNA): TGTGCCAGCAGTCCAATAAGGACAGCCACAGATACGCAGTATTTT.

The chain carries TRBV7-8 and TRBJ2-3; the D gene is possibly TRBD2 (6 bases). Germline assignment: CDR1 SGHVS and CDR2 FQNEAQ. Trimming took 5 bases from V and 2 from J, leaving 11 bases between them. The CDR3 is 14 amino acids. CDR3 sequence reads: CASSHASATDTQYF. CDR3 sequence (DNA): TGTGCCAGCAGCCATGCTAGCGCCACAGATACGCAGTATTTT. Complete variable domain (other parts from reference TRBV7-8 and TRBJ2-3): GAGVSQSPRYKVAKRGQDVALRCDPISGHVSLFWYQQALGQGPEFLTYFQNEAQLDKSGLPSDRFFAERPEGSVSTLKIQRTQQEDSAVYLCASSHASATDTQYFGPGTRLTVL.

This clonotype was recorded many times. CDR3 loop: CSASGLAGGETQYF. In DNA form, the CDR3 reads TGCAGCGCGTCGGGACTAGCGGGAGGGGAGACCCAGTACTTC. The chain combines TRBV29-1 with TRBJ2-5, with 16 bases lining up with TRBD2. The V and J ends lost 7 bases and 5 bases, in that order; junction bases with no gene match: 4. CDR1 and CDR2 from the germline V gene are SQVTM and ANQGSEA. CDR3 length: 14 residues.

The chain couples TRBV20-1 to TRBJ2-3; a possible D gene is TRBD2 (5 bases). This CDR3 contains 14 residues. Trimming left V 2 bases short and J 1 base short, with 10 bases between. The V gene's germline CDR1 is DFQATT and CDR2 SNEGSKA (reference sequence). In DNA form, the CDR3 reads TGCAGTGCTAGATGGAGGCGCCGCACAGATACGCAGTATTTT. The encoded protein is CSARWRRRTDTQYF.

The rearrangement uses TRBV4-1 and TRBJ1-6, with D unclear. The germline CDR1 and CDR2 sequences are MGHRA and YSYEKL. The CDR3 contains 15 residues. V was cut by 1 base and J by 6 bases, with 10 bases left in between. The CDR3 loop reads CASSQVFRVNSPLHF. The CDR3 DNA reads as TGCGCCAGCAGCCAAGTGTTCCGGGTTAATTCACCCCTCCACTTT.

The V and J genes are TRBV6-1 and TRBJ2-7; 9 nucleotides agree with TRBD1. Trimming took 6 bases from V and 7 from J; bases not matched to a gene: 10. Germline V lookup: CDR1 MNHNS, CDR2 SASEGT. The CDR3 consists of 14 residues. CDR3: CASRAGTGYYEQYF. The CDR3 DNA follows: TGTGCCAGCAGAGCCGGGACAGGGTACTATGAGCAGTACTTC.